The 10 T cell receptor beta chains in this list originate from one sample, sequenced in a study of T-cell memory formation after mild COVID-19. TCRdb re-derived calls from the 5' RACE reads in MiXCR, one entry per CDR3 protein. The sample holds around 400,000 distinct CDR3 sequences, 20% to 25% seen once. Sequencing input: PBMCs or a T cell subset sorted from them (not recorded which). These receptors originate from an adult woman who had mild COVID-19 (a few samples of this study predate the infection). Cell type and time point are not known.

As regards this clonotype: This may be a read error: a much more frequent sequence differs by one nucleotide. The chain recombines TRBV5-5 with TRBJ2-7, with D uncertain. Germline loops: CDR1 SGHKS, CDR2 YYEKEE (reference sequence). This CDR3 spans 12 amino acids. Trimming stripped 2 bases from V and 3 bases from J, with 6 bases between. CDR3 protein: CASSLNHYEQYF. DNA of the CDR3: TGTGCCAGCAGCTTAAACCACTACGAGCAGTACTTC.

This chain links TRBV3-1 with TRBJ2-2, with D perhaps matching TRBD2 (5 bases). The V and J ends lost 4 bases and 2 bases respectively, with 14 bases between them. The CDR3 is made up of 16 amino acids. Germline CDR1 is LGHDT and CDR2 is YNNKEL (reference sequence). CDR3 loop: CASSLRSRGNTGELFF. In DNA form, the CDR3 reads TGTGCCAGCAGCCTCCGATCCCGGGGAAACACCGGGGAGCTGTTTTTT. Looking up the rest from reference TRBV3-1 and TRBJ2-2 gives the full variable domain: DTAVSQTPKYLVTQMGNDKSIKCEQNLGHDTMYWYKQDSKKFLKIMFSYNNKELIINETVPNRFSPKSPDKAHLNLHINSLELGDSAVYFCASSLRSRGNTGELFFGEGSRLTVL.

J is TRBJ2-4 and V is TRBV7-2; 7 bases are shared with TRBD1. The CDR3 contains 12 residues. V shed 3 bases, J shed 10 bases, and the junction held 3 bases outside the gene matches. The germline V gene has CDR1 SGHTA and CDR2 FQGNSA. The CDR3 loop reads CASSLTGTIQYF. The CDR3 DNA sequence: TGTGCCAGCAGCTTGACAGGGACAATTCAGTACTTC.

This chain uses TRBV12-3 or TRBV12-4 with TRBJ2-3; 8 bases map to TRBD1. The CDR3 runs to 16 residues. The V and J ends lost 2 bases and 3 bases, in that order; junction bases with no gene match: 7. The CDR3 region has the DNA TGTGCCAGCAGTTTATACAGGACAGGGACGACAGATACGCAGTATTTT. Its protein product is CASSLYRTGTTDTQYF.

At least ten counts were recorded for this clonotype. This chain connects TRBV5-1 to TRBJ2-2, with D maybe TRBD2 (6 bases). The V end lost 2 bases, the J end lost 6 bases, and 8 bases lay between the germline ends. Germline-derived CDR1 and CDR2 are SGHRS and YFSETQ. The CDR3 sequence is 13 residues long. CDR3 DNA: TGCGCCAGCAGCTTTGCGGGGTCCGGGGAGCTGTTTTTT. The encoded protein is CASSFAGSGELFF.

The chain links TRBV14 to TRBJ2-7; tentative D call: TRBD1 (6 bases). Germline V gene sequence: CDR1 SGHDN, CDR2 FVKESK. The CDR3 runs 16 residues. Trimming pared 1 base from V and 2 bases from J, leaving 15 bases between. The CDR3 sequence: CASSQVRTAFPYEQYF. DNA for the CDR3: TGTGCCAGCAGCCAAGTCAGGACAGCTTTCCCCTACGAGCAGTACTTC.

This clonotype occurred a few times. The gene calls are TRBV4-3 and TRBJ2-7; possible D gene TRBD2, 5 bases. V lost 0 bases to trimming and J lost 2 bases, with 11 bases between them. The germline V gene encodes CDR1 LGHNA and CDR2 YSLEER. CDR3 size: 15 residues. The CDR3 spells CASSQEEEAPYEQYF. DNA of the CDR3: TGCGCCAGCAGCCAAGAGGAGGAGGCGCCCTACGAGCAGTACTTC.

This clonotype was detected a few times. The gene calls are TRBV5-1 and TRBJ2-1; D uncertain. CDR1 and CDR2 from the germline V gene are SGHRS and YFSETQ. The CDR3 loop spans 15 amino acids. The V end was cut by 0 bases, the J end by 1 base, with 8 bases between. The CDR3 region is CASSLEGLSYNEQFF. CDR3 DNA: TGCGCCAGCAGCTTGGAGGGTCTTTCCTACAATGAGCAGTTCTTC.

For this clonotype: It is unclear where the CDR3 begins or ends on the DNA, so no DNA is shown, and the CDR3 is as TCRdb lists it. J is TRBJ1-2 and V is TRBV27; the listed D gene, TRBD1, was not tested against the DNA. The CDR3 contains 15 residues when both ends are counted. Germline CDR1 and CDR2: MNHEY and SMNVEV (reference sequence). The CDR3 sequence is CASSSSGLQYYGYTF.

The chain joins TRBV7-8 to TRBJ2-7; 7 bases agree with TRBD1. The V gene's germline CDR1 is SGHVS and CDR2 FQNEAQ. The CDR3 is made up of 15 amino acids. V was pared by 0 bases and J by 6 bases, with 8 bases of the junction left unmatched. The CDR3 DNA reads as TGTGCCAGCAGCTTAGCGACCGGACAGGTGGGCGAGCAGTACTTC. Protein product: CASSLATGQVGEQYF.